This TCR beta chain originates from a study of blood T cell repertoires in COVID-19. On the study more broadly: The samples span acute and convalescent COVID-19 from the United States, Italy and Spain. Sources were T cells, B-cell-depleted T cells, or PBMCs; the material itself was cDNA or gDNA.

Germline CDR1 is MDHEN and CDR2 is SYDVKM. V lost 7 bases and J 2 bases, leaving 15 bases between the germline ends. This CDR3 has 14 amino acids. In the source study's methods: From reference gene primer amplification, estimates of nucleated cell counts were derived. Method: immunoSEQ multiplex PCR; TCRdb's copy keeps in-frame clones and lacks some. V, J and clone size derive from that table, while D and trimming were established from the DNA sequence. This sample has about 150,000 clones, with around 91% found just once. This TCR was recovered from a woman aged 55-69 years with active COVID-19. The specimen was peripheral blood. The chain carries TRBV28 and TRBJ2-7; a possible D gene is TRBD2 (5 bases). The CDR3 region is CASTPRVSPYEQYF. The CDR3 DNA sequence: TGTGCCAGCACCCCGCGGGTCAGCCCCTACGAGCAGTACTTC.